This passage covers 12 T cell receptor beta chains from one sample sequenced in a study of CD8+CD57+ T cells in acquired aplastic anemia. TCR beta VDJ and CDR3 profiles were obtained from a genomic DNA template. MiXCR was run by TCRdb on the reads, yielding one entry per CDR3 protein. The sample yields about 160,000 distinct CDR3 sequences, about half seen once. The sequenced patients had an expansion of CD8+CD57+ cells seen by flow cytometry. The sequenced material came from sorted CD4+, CD8+, or CD8+CD57+ T cells (not recorded which) from PBMCs. The origin of the receptors is a human donor with aplastic anemia.

This chain uses TRBV2 with TRBJ1-6; possibly TRBD1 for D (6 bases). CDR3 length: 13 amino acids. Trimming took 6 bases from V and 12 from J, leaving 15 bases between them. In germline, CDR1 is SNHLY, CDR2 FYNNEI. The CDR3 region is CASREDSPGPLHF. CDR3 DNA sequence: TGTGCCAGCAGGGAGGACAGCCCCGGACCCCTCCACTTT.

The chain joins TRBV20-1 to TRBJ1-2; the D is unclear. V lost 6 bases and J 4 bases, leaving 9 bases between the germline ends. Germline V lookup: CDR1 DFQATT, CDR2 SNEGSKA (reference sequence). The CDR3 has 11 amino acids. The chain's CDR3 is CSAGTFYGYTF. CDR3 coding DNA: TGCAGTGCGGGCACCTTCTATGGCTACACCTTC.

A few counts support this clonotype. The chain has TRBV10-3 and TRBJ1-2; 9 bases align to TRBD1. CDR1 and CDR2 (germline): ENHRY, SYGVKD. The V and J ends lost 4 bases and 3 bases, in that order; junction bases with no gene match: 0. This CDR3 has 13 residues. CDR3 DNA sequence: TGTGCCATCAGTGGGACAGGGGACTATGGCTACACCTTC. Translating it yields CAISGTGDYGYTF.

This clonotype was detected only a few times. V and J are TRBV19 and TRBJ1-3; D may be TRBD1 (5 bases). The germline V gene has CDR1 LNHDA and CDR2 SQIVND (reference sequence). This CDR3 contains 13 residues. Trimming took off 6 bases at V and 4 bases at J, with 10 bases between the two ends. Here the CDR3 DNA reads TGTGCCAGTAGCGGGGACGGCGGAAACACCATATATTTT. Translating gives CASSGDGGNTIYF.

V and J are TRBV6-1 and TRBJ1-1, with no clear D. The germline V gene has CDR1 MNHNS and CDR2 SASEGT. This CDR3 spans 13 amino acids. Trimming took off 9 bases at V and 0 bases at J, with 11 bases between the two ends. CDR3 sequence reads: CASYGELNTEAFF. Written as DNA, the CDR3 is TGTGCCAGTTACGGGGAACTGAACACTGAAGCTTTCTTT.

The chain has TRBV19 and TRBJ2-1; 12 bases agree with TRBD2. With V trimmed by 6 bases and J by 6 bases, 6 bases remained unmatched. This CDR3 is built from 15 residues. Germline V gives CDR1 LNHDA, CDR2 SQIVND (reference sequence). The CDR3 here is CASSILAGGINEQFF. The CDR3 DNA reads as TGTGCCAGTAGCATACTAGCGGGGGGTATCAATGAGCAGTTCTTC.

This clonotype was detected a few times. The rearrangement joins TRBV4-1 to TRBJ1-4, with a weak D call TRBD1 (6 bases). The CDR3 is 15 amino acids. Germline V gene sequence: CDR1 MGHRA, CDR2 YSYEKL. V was shortened by 1 base and J by 6 bases, with 12 bases between the two germline ends. Here the CDR3 reads CASSQVPDSDEKLFF. The CDR3 region has the DNA TGCGCCAGCAGCCAAGTGCCGGACAGTGATGAAAAACTGTTTTTT.

This clonotype was counted a few times. This clone may be a read error of a much larger clone one base away. The chain joins TRBV5-6 to TRBJ1-6, with D perhaps TRBD1 (5 bases). CDR3 size: 14 residues. The V gene's germline CDR1 is SGHDT and CDR2 YYEEEE. Trimming took 1 base from V and 7 from J, leaving 9 bases between them. The CDR3 nucleotides are TGTGCCAGCAGCTTGCAGGGCGTGAATTCACCCCTCCACTTT. Translated, it gives CASSLQGVNSPLHF. Together with reference TRBV5-6 and TRBJ1-6, the CDR3 gives the full variable domain: DAGVTQSPTHLIKTRGQQVTLRCSPKSGHDTVSWYQQALGQGPQFIFQYYEEEERQRGNFPDRFSGHQFPNYSSELNVNALLLGDSALYLCASSLQGVNSPLHFGNGTRLTVT.

This rearrangement joins TRBV11-2 to TRBJ2-7, with D perhaps matching TRBD1 (7 bases). V lost 2 bases, J lost 4 bases, and 24 bases lay in between. Germline CDR1 and CDR2: SGHAT and FQNNGV. CDR3 length: 18 residues. CDR3 loop: CASSLFGGGKKRYYEQYF. The CDR3 DNA reads as TGTGCCAGCAGCTTATTCGGAGGGGGCAAGAAGCGGTATTACGAGCAGTACTTC.

This chain connects TRBV7-6 to TRBJ2-1, with D perhaps TRBD1 or TRBD2 (6 bases each). In germline, CDR1 is SGHVS, CDR2 FNYEAQ. V lost 1 base, J lost 7 bases, and 14 bases lay in between. The length of the CDR3 is 15 residues. This CDR3 is CASSLGGAGGNEQFF. CDR3 in DNA: TGTGCCAGCAGCTTAGGGGGGGCAGGCGGTAATGAGCAGTTCTTC. Combining the CDR3 with reference TRBV7-6 and TRBJ2-1 gives the whole variable domain GAGVSQSPRYKVTKRGQDVALRCDPISGHVSLYWYRQALGQGPEFLTYFNYEAQQDKSGLPNDRFSAERPEGSISTLTIQRTEQRDSAMYRCASSLGGAGGNEQFFGPGTRLTVL.

V gene TRBV24-1 combines with J gene TRBJ2-7, with 9 bases aligning to TRBD1. The CDR3 is 14 amino acids. The V segment lost 4 bases and the J segment 6 bases; nucleotides outside the gene matches: 6. CDR1 is KGHDR, CDR2 SFDVKD, per germline. The CDR3 loop reads CATSDPGQGSEQYF. The CDR3 DNA reads as TGTGCCACCAGTGACCCGGGACAGGGCTCCGAGCAGTACTTC.

A few counts support this clonotype. V usage is TRBV10-3 and J usage is TRBJ1-1; the match to TRBD1 covers 8 bases. This CDR3 contains 14 residues. V trimming: 2 bases; J trimming: 3 bases; junction bases outside the gene matches: 2. The V gene's germline CDR1 is ENHRY and CDR2 SYGVKD. The CDR3 is CAISEDRGDTEAFF. The DNA of the CDR3 is TGTGCCATCAGTGAGGACAGGGGAGACACTGAAGCTTTCTTT.